The 28 T cell receptor beta chains given below trace back to one sample, sequenced in a study of monozygotic twins with inflammatory bowel disease. TCRdb reprocessed the 5' RACE reads and stores each CDR3 protein as one record, lacking DNA. The sample has fewer than 110,000 distinct CDR3 sequences. Sequencing was carried out using blood. The source of these receptors is a human donor with ulcerative colitis or Crohn's disease, or a healthy co-twin of an affected twin (not recorded which).

J is TRBJ2-3 and V is TRBV24-1; TCRdb gives TRBD1 as the D gene, but with no DNA this cannot be confirmed. The length of the CDR3 is 14 residues. From germline, CDR1 is KGHDR and CDR2 SFDVKD. CDR3 amino acids: CATSVGTATDTQYF.

The chain is built from TRBV20-1 and TRBJ2-1. Per germline, CDR1 DFQATT and CDR2 SNEGSKA (reference sequence). The length of the CDR3 is 12 residues. The chain's CDR3 is CSARSLANEQFF.

CDR3 loop: CASSVRTDTDTQYF. The rearrangement links TRBV9 to TRBJ2-3. CDR1 is SGDLS, CDR2 YYNGEE, per germline. CDR3 size: 14 residues.

The V and J genes are TRBV3-1 and TRBJ2-2; checking the TCRdb D call of TRBD1 is not possible without DNA. This CDR3 spans 14 amino acids. Germline V gene data show CDR1 as LGHDT and CDR2 as YNNKEL (reference sequence). CDR3 protein: CASSRFEGAGELFF.

The rearrangement uses TRBV11-2 and TRBJ2-1; the TCRdb call, TRBD2, lacks DNA for checking. The CDR3 is 15 amino acids. Germline CDR1 SGHAT, CDR2 FQNNGV. The CDR3 reads CASSHGTSGNNEQFF.

The chain recombines TRBV12-3 or TRBV12-4 with TRBJ2-5; there is no DNA to check the TCRdb D call of TRBD1. This CDR3 comprises 14 residues. CDR3 sequence reads: CASSLLGGQETQYF.

The genes are TRBV5-1 and TRBJ2-7. The CDR3 sequence is 13 residues long. Looked up from germline, CDR1 is SGHRS and CDR2 is YFSETQ. This chain's CDR3 is CASSVRGAYEQYF. The variable domain in full, with the rest retrieved from reference TRBV5-1 and TRBJ2-7, is KAGVTQTPRYLIKTRGQQVTLSCSPISGHRSVSWYQQTPGQGLQFLFEYFSETQRNKGNFPGRFSGRQFSNSRSEMNVSTLELGDSALYLCASSVRGAYEQYFGPGTRLTVT.

The chain joins TRBV6-6 to TRBJ2-2; lacking DNA, the TRBD1 call made by TCRdb goes unchecked. Germline CDR1 MNHNY, CDR2 SVGAGI (reference sequence). The CDR3 extends over 14 amino acids. CDR3 residues: CASRNTGGTGELFF.

The chain has TRBV19 and TRBJ1-1; TCRdb proposes TRBD1, but this gene call is untestable without DNA. The germline CDR1 and CDR2 sequences are LNHDA and SQIVND (reference sequence). CDR3 length: 13 amino acids. CDR3 sequence: CASSIDIIPGQHF.

This chain links TRBV4-3 with TRBJ2-1; TCRdb outputs TRBD2, but without DNA this stays unchecked. The CDR3 covers 17 residues. Germline lookup yields CDR1 LGHNA and CDR2 YSLEER. The CDR3 here is CASSQDPGSGFYNEQFF.

The rearrangement joins TRBV28 to TRBJ1-5; TCRdb's D gene call, TRBD1, goes unchecked for lack of DNA. The CDR3 is 15 residues long. The germline V gene has CDR1 MDHEN and CDR2 SYDVKM. The CDR3 loop is CASSLSGGGGQPQHF.

This chain uses TRBV7-9 with TRBJ2-3; without DNA, the TCRdb call of TRBD2 cannot be checked. The CDR3 sequence is 15 residues long. The germline CDR1 and CDR2 sequences are SEHNR and FQNEAQ (reference sequence). CDR3 region: CASSPRAVGTDTQYF.

The chain employs TRBV4-2 and TRBJ2-5; the TRBD2 assignment by TCRdb is unverifiable without DNA. The germline V gene has CDR1 LGHNA and CDR2 YNFKEQ. The CDR3 runs to 15 residues. CDR3: CASSPLTGGEETQYF.

This chain joins TRBV18 and TRBJ2-3; TCRdb designates TRBD2, a call that cannot be tested without DNA. The length of the CDR3 is 17 residues. The germline V gene has CDR1 KGHSH and CDR2 LQKENI. CDR3 loop: CASSQRLQEPRADTQYF.

The chain uses TRBV5-1 and TRBJ1-1; TCRdb gives TRBD1 as the D gene, but with no DNA this cannot be confirmed. This CDR3 is built from 12 residues. Germline-derived CDR1 and CDR2 are SGHRS and YFSETQ. CDR3 residues: CASSFNQGEAFF.

The chain is built from TRBV4-2 and TRBJ2-5. CDR3 length: 14 amino acids. The germline CDR1 and CDR2 sequences are LGHNA and YNFKEQ. CDR3 loop: CASSLRGRQETQYF.

J is TRBJ1-2 and V is TRBV7-2. This CDR3 spans 15 amino acids. Per germline, CDR1 SGHTA and CDR2 FQGNSA. The CDR3 sequence: CASSSESTTRYGYTF. The variable domain in full, completed from reference TRBV7-2 and TRBJ1-2, reads GAGVSQSPSNKVTEKGKDVELRCDPISGHTALYWYRQSLGQGLEFLIYFQGNSAPDKSGLPSDRFSAERTGGSVSTLTIQRTQQEDSAVYLCASSSESTTRYGYTFGSGTRLTVV.

The gene calls are TRBV20-1 and TRBJ2-3; the TCRdb D gene call, TRBD2, has no DNA to confirm it. Germline lookup yields CDR1 DFQATT and CDR2 SNEGSKA (reference sequence). The CDR3 loop spans 14 amino acids. The CDR3 sequence: CSARGSSGRDTQYF.

The rearrangement joins TRBV15 to TRBJ2-3; the TCRdb D gene call, TRBD1, has no DNA to confirm it. The CDR3 covers 21 residues. The germline gives CDR1 LNHNV, CDR2 YYDKDF (reference sequence). CDR3 region: CATSRAAGLSGGNRNTDTQYF. Variable domain in full (rest from reference TRBV15 and TRBJ2-3): DAMVIQNPRYQVTQFGKPVTLSCSQTLNHNVMYWYQQKSSQAPKLLFHYYDKDFNNEADTPDNFQSRRPNTSFCFLDIRSPGLGDTAMYLCATSRAAGLSGGNRNTDTQYFGPGTRLTVL.

J is TRBJ2-7 and V is TRBV10-3; TCRdb's D call of TRBD1 is untestable without DNA. The CDR3 consists of 14 residues. CDR1 is ENHRY and CDR2 is SYGVKD in the germline V gene. The CDR3: CAISLRGATYEQYF.

CDR3 region: CASSWTGSGANVLTF. The rearrangement uses TRBV6-5 and TRBJ2-6; TCRdb designates TRBD1, a call that cannot be tested without DNA. The CDR3 contains 15 residues. Per germline, CDR1 MNHEY and CDR2 SVGAGI.

The chain is built from TRBV19 and TRBJ2-1; TCRdb names TRBD1, which stays unverified in the absence of DNA. CDR3 length: 12 residues. CDR1 is LNHDA and CDR2 is SQIVND in the germline V gene (reference sequence). The CDR3 here is CASRTGYNEQFF.

The V call is TRBV2, the J call TRBJ1-4. Looked up from germline, CDR1 is SNHLY and CDR2 is FYNNEI. The CDR3 contains 12 residues. This CDR3 is CASSQLFEKLFF. Full variable domain (outside the CDR3, taken from reference TRBV2 and TRBJ1-4): EPEVTQTPSHQVTQMGQEVILRCVPISNHLYFYWYRQILGQKVEFLVSFYNNEISEKSEIFDDQFSVERPDGSNFTLKIRSTKLEDSAMYFCASSQLFEKLFFGSGTQLSVL.

The V call is TRBV7-2, the J call TRBJ2-7; TCRdb's D call, TRBD1, is unchecked because there is no DNA. The CDR3 spans 14 residues. The germline gives CDR1 SGHTA, CDR2 FQGNSA. CDR3 in amino acids: CASSLGTGVYEQYF.

The rearrangement joins TRBV3-1 to TRBJ2-1; TCRdb picks TRBD2, but there is no DNA to check that call. Germline lookup yields CDR1 LGHDT and CDR2 YNNKEL (reference sequence). This CDR3 spans 18 amino acids. CDR3 sequence: CASSQETSGRASRNEQFF.

The chain uses TRBV12-3 or TRBV12-4 and TRBJ1-2; the D gene TCRdb calls, TRBD1, cannot be checked with no DNA. This CDR3 is built from 13 residues. CDR3 loop: CASSPQGRYGYTF.

This chain links TRBV24-1 with TRBJ2-1. The germline V gene has CDR1 KGHDR and CDR2 SFDVKD. The CDR3 covers 16 residues. The CDR3 is CATSDLVGSADNEQFF.

V usage is TRBV30 and J usage is TRBJ2-4; without DNA, the TCRdb call of TRBD1 cannot be checked. Germline assignment: CDR1 GTSNPN and CDR2 SVGIG (reference sequence). This CDR3 spans 12 amino acids. Here the CDR3 reads CAWSVGGNIQYF. Drawing the rest from reference TRBV30 and TRBJ2-4, the complete variable domain is SQTIHQWPATLVQPVGSPLSLECTVEGTSNPNLYWYRQAAGRGLQLLFYSVGIGQISSEVPQNLSASRPQDRQFILSSKKLLLSDSGFYLCAWSVGGNIQYFGAGTRLSVL.